Presented here are 15 T cell receptor beta chains from one specimen sequenced in a study of blood T cell repertoires in COVID-19. Clones were read by immunoSEQ multiplex PCR, and TCRdb kept only the in-frame ones, dropping some. The sample includes about 170,000 clones, roughly nine tenths of them seen just once. Material: peripheral blood. The receptors originated from a woman aged 55-70 years with COVID-19, enrolled during active disease.

This clone was seen a single time. The chain combines TRBV4-3 with TRBJ2-3; possibly TRBD1 for D (5 bases). V was trimmed by 0 bases and J by 4 bases, leaving 11 bases between them. Germline loops: CDR1 LGHNA, CDR2 YSLEER. CDR3 length: 15 residues. The CDR3 reads CASSQDRQGPDTQYF. CDR3 bases: TGCGCCAGCAGCCAAGACCGGCAGGGTCCAGATACGCAGTATTTT.

The rearrangement uses TRBV7-8 and TRBJ2-3; TRBD2 matches 10 bases. CDR1 is SGHVS and CDR2 is FQNEAQ in the germline V gene. V shed 5 bases and J 1 base; nucleotides not matched to a gene: 6. CDR3 length equals 16 residues. Here the CDR3 DNA reads TGTGCCAGCAGCCCACGGGGGACTAGCGGCACAGATACGCAGTATTTT. Amino acids: CASSPRGTSGTDTQYF.

This clone was counted once. The chain is built from TRBV4-1 and TRBJ1-3; 7 positions match TRBD1. This CDR3 has 17 residues. CDR1 and CDR2 (germline): MGHRA, YSYEKL. Germline trimming cut 1 base from V and 1 base from J; bases unmatched to any gene: 7. CDR3 in amino acids: CASSQVSGRGSGNTIYF. The CDR3 DNA follows: TGCGCCAGCAGCCAAGTTTCCGGCAGGGGGTCTGGAAACACCATATATTTT.

The chain uses TRBV2 and TRBJ2-5; 8 bases agree with TRBD1. This CDR3 region has 13 residues. Trimming removed 8 bases from V and 1 base from J; junction bases left unmatched: 3. The germline gives CDR1 SNHLY, CDR2 FYNNEI. The CDR3 nucleotides are TGTGCCAGCCAAGGACAGGGCCAAGAGACCCAGTACTTC. Translation: CASQGQGQETQYF.

The chain uses TRBV7-2 and TRBJ1-2; weak D call: TRBD1 (5 bases). V was cut by 2 bases and J by 1 base, with 11 bases left in between. The CDR3 contains 15 residues. The germline gives CDR1 SGHTA, CDR2 FQGNSA. The CDR3 DNA sequence: TGTGCCAGCAGCTTAAGAGACAGAAATAACTATGGCTACACCTTC. Its protein product is CASSLRDRNNYGYTF.

The genes are TRBV5-4 and TRBJ2-7; 9 bases map to TRBD2. The V and J ends lost 2 bases and 3 bases, in that order; junction bases with no gene match: 6. The CDR3 totals 15 residues. Germline-derived CDR1 and CDR2 are SGHNT and YYREEE (reference sequence). DNA of the CDR3: TGTGCCAGCAGCTTTCTTGGTAGCGGGGGCTACGAGCAGTACTTC. Its translation: CASSFLGSGGYEQYF.

This sequence joins TRBV19 and TRBJ2-3; D may be TRBD1 (5 bases). Germline-derived CDR1 and CDR2 are LNHDA and SQIVND (reference sequence). CDR3 length: 14 amino acids. V lost 5 bases to trimming and J lost 4 bases, with 13 bases between them. The CDR3 region has the DNA TGTGCCAGTAGTCCAGGGCGATGGGCAGATACGCAGTATTTT. Its translation is CASSPGRWADTQYF. Complete variable domain (other parts from reference TRBV19 and TRBJ2-3): DGGITQSPKYLFRKEGQNVTLSCEQNLNHDAMYWYRQDPGQGLRLIYYSQIVNDFQKGDIAEGYSVSREKKESFPLTVTSAQKNPTAFYLCASSPGRWADTQYFGPGTRLTVL.

This clone was observed a few times. This chain links TRBV24-1 with TRBJ1-5, with TRBD1 matching over 8 bases. Unmatched junction bases numbered 5, after V lost 4 bases and J lost 4 bases. This CDR3 spans 15 amino acids. Germline V lookup: CDR1 KGHDR, CDR2 SFDVKD. In nucleotides, the CDR3 is TGTGCCACCAGTGACCATGGACAGGGAAATCAGCCCCAGCATTTT. Translating gives CATSDHGQGNQPQHF.

The chain combines TRBV2 with TRBJ2-1; 8 nucleotides match TRBD1. Germline values: CDR1 SNHLY, CDR2 FYNNEI. CDR3 length equals 13 residues. V lost 7 bases to trimming and J lost 8 bases; unmatched junction nucleotides: 7. The CDR3 reads CASNPTGEHEQFF. The CDR3 DNA follows: TGTGCCAGCAACCCGACAGGGGAGCATGAGCAGTTCTTC.

The chain couples TRBV11-2 to TRBJ2-7; D unclear. This CDR3 comprises 14 residues. The V and J ends lost 2 bases and 7 bases respectively, with 15 bases between them. CDR1 SGHAT and CDR2 FQNNGV come from the germline V gene. The CDR3 reads CASSLKAGQAEQYF. CDR3 sequence (DNA): TGTGCCAGCAGCTTAAAAGCAGGCCAAGCAGAGCAGTACTTC.

The chain joins TRBV6-6 to TRBJ2-7; 7 nucleotides match TRBD2. The trim removed 1 base at V and 3 bases at J, leaving 9 bases unmatched. Germline V gene lookup returns CDR1 MNHNY and CDR2 SVGAGI (reference sequence). The CDR3 covers 16 residues. CDR3 in DNA: TGTGCCAGCAGTTACTTACGCCGCGGGGGAGACTACGAGCAGTACTTC. Translation: CASSYLRRGGDYEQYF.

The chain joins TRBV7-9 to TRBJ2-1; 11 bases agree with TRBD2. The CDR3 extends over 15 amino acids. Germline V gene sequence: CDR1 SEHNR, CDR2 FQNEAQ (reference sequence). The V segment lost 4 bases and the J segment 7 bases; nucleotides outside the gene matches: 6. CDR3 DNA: TGTGCCAGCAGCTCCACTAGCGGGAGCCATAATGAGCAGTTCTTC. Its protein is CASSSTSGSHNEQFF.

This clone has more than one count but fewer than ten. The rearrangement joins TRBV4-3 to TRBJ2-1, with 7 bases that match TRBD2. Germline V gene lookup returns CDR1 LGHNA and CDR2 YSLEER. Losses at the gene ends were 0 bases for V and 2 bases for J; bases not matched to a gene: 4. This CDR3 comprises 16 residues. The CDR3 is CASSQDGAGAYNEQFF. CDR3 DNA: TGCGCCAGCAGCCAAGATGGGGCGGGAGCCTACAATGAGCAGTTCTTC.

In regard to this clone: The same CDR3 can be traced to other DNA sequences in this sample. V gene TRBV11-3 combines with J gene TRBJ2-6, with a possible D match to TRBD1 (6 bases). The ends were cut back, 0 bases at V and 1 base at J, with 7 bases in the middle. There are 16 residues in the CDR3. Per the germline V gene, CDR1 is SGHNT and CDR2 is YENEEA. In DNA form, the CDR3 reads TGTGCCAGCAGCTTAGAAGGGGGTTCTGGGGCCAACGTCCTGACTTTC. Protein sequence: CASSLEGGSGANVLTF.

The rearrangement joins TRBV6-6 to TRBJ1-2; 8 bases match TRBD1. Trimming removed 6 bases from V and 3 bases from J; junction bases left unmatched: 3. Germline V gene sequence: CDR1 MNHNY, CDR2 SVGAGI (reference sequence). CDR3 size: 13 residues. The CDR3 DNA is TGTGCCAGCAGCCCGGGACAGGACTATGGCTACACCTTC. This gives the protein CASSPGQDYGYTF.